This T cell receptor (beta chain) comes out of a study of OX40 agonist ivuxolimab in advanced cancers. In the study overall: Three individuals attained partial responses, comprising one hepatocellular carcinoma case and two cutaneous melanoma cases.

Broader study findings: Fewer expanded clones were found on average in CD4+ than in CD8+ T cells. Antigens targeted by the expanded peripheral T cells were not determined.

V shed 2 bases and J 12 bases; nucleotides not matched to a gene: 3. The CDR3 has 13 residues. CDR1 is MNHEY and CDR2 is SVGAGI in the germline V gene. Assay used: immunoSEQ multiplex PCR; TCRdb lists only in-frame clones, some missing. The data show roughly 87,000 clones, less than 95% seen once. This clone was detected only once. The antigen remains undetermined. The sequences come from CD4+ or CD8+ T cells sorted from blood, collected in a trial of the OX40 agonist ivuxolimab. The sequence was collected from an adult with an advanced solid tumor such as melanoma, head and neck, liver or kidney cancer. The chain joins TRBV6-5 to TRBJ1-5, with 11 bases matching TRBD1. The CDR3 bases are TGTGCCAGCAGTTACCGGACAGGGGGCTACCAGCATTTT. It is translated as CASSYRTGGYQHF.